This TCR beta chain was identified in a study of identifying expanded T cells in peripheral blood. The repertoire was sequenced with immunoSEQ multiplex PCR; TCRdb's copy has only in-frame clones and lacks some. The sample has around 82,000 clones, about four fifths seen once. CDR1 and CDR2 from the germline V gene are PRHDT and FYEKMQ (reference sequence). The junction had 5 bases not matched to a gene; V was cut back by 5 bases and J by 2 bases. This CDR3 contains 14 residues. The sequence was collected from a person aged 18 to 75 in good health. The sequenced sample consisted of blood. The chain carries TRBV13 and TRBJ2-7, with 8 nucleotides matching TRBD1. The CDR3 here is CASSPPTGAYEQYF. For the CDR3, the DNA is TGTGCCAGCAGCCCCCCGACAGGGGCCTACGAGCAGTACTTC.